The sequence of this T cell receptor (beta chain) was determined in a study of T cells after yellow fever vaccination. Germline assignment: CDR1 WSHSY and CDR2 SAAADI. Trimming took 1 base from V and 12 from J, leaving 7 bases between them. This CDR3 contains 11 residues. TCRdb re-called the 5' RACE reads through MiXCR, storing one row per CDR3 protein. Altogether about 510,000 distinct CDR3 sequences are present, less than 25% being singletons, with the ten largest covering about 16%. This TCR derives from a man between 18 and 35 years old who received the YFV17D yellow fever vaccine. The chain links TRBV10-2 to TRBJ2-1; D gene ambiguous. The sequences come from PBMCs, collected approximately 22 days after the first yellow fever vaccination. The CDR3 is CASSEWGRQFF. CDR3 sequence (DNA): TGCGCCAGCAGTGAGTGGGGAAGGCAGTTCTTC.